Listed here are 27 T cell receptor beta chains from one sample, sequenced in a study of shared clonotypes between healthy human individuals. The repertoire was sequenced with immunoSEQ multiplex PCR; TCRdb's copy has only in-frame clones and lacks some. The table has 2 million to 2.5 million clones, about 94% seen once; the top ten hold roughly 0.13%. Sequencing was carried out using naive CD4+ T cells sorted from blood. Subset meaning: CD45RA+ positively selected. All receptors derive from a man aged 18-30 years in good health.

The chain couples TRBV2 to TRBJ2-7; TRBD2 is a possible D gene (6 bases). This CDR3 has 12 amino acids. Trimming left V 10 bases short and J 2 bases short, with 12 bases between. Looked up from germline, CDR1 is SNHLY and CDR2 is FYNNEI. DNA for the CDR3: TGTGCCACAAGGCGGGGAGCCTACGAGCAGTACTTC. It is translated as CATRRGAYEQYF.

CDR3 residues: CASSVVWDTGELFF. The CDR3 DNA is TGTGCCAGCAGCGTAGTGTGGGACACCGGGGAGCTGTTTTTT. The chain couples TRBV9 to TRBJ2-2, with D hard to call. The V end was cut by 0 bases, the J end by 3 bases, with 6 bases between. CDR3 size: 14 residues. CDR1 and CDR2 (germline): SGDLS, YYNGEE. The entire variable domain, with the rest obtained from reference TRBV9 and TRBJ2-2, is as follows: DSGVTQTPKHLITATGQRVTLRCSPRSGDLSVYWYQQSLDQGLQFLIQYYNGEERAKGNILERFSAQQFPDLHSELNLSSLELGDSALYFCASSVVWDTGELFFGEGSRLTVL.

V and J are TRBV4-3 and TRBJ2-3; TRBD1 matches 10 bases. CDR1 is LGHNA and CDR2 is YSLEER in the germline V gene. The CDR3 is 17 residues long. Trimming removed 0 bases from V and 10 bases from J; junction bases left unmatched: 13. The CDR3 region is CASSQDASGTGVRSQYF. The CDR3 DNA reads as TGCGCCAGCAGCCAAGATGCGTCCGGGACAGGGGTGAGGTCGCAGTATTTT.

This chain links TRBV27 with TRBJ2-1; 8 bases agree with TRBD2. Germline CDR1 MNHEY, CDR2 SMNVEV (reference sequence). Trimming took 2 bases from V and 1 from J; bases not matched to a gene: 4. This CDR3 region has 16 residues. The CDR3 DNA is TGTGCCAGCAGTTTACGGGGACTAGTATCCTACAATGAGCAGTTCTTC. Translating gives CASSLRGLVSYNEQFF.

The chain combines TRBV5-1 with TRBJ1-1, with D unclear. This CDR3 contains 15 residues. Germline CDR1 is SGHRS and CDR2 is YFSETQ. Trimming pared 5 bases from V and 0 bases from J, leaving 14 bases between. The DNA for the CDR3 is TGCGCCAGCAGTTTCCGGGGAGAAATGAACACTGAAGCTTTCTTT. Protein sequence: CASSFRGEMNTEAFF.

The chain links TRBV7-9 to TRBJ2-7; 11 nucleotides agree with TRBD1. There are 15 residues in the CDR3. V lost 4 bases to trimming and J lost 4 bases; unmatched junction nucleotides: 6. The germline gives CDR1 SEHNR, CDR2 FQNEAQ (reference sequence). The CDR3 DNA sequence: TGTGCCAGCAGCTCAATGGGACAGGGGGAGTACGAGCAGTACTTC. This sequence encodes CASSSMGQGEYEQYF.

V and J are TRBV18 and TRBJ1-1; unclear D gene. The germline V gene encodes CDR1 KGHSH and CDR2 LQKENI. The CDR3 covers 12 residues. The V gene lost 2 bases and the J gene lost 4 bases, with 5 bases spanning the gap. The chain's CDR3 is CASSPEFTEAFF. The DNA for the CDR3 is TGTGCCAGCTCACCAGAGTTCACTGAAGCTTTCTTT.

This chain links TRBV6-5 with TRBJ2-7, with a possible D match to TRBD1 (5 bases). Looked up from germline, CDR1 is MNHEY and CDR2 is SVGAGI. V gave up 2 bases and J gave up 1 base, with 12 bases separating them. CDR3 length equals 15 residues. CDR3 sequence: CASSYTFTGSYEQYF. The DNA for the CDR3 is TGTGCCAGCAGTTACACCTTCACAGGTTCCTACGAGCAGTACTTC.

The chain carries TRBV7-3 and TRBJ1-2; weak D call: TRBD1 (6 bases). The CDR3 is 14 amino acids. V was trimmed by 5 bases and J by 4 bases, leaving 14 bases between them. Germline assignment: CDR1 SGHTA and CDR2 FQGTGA. The CDR3 region has the DNA TGTGCCAGCAGCCCCAATGGGGGGCCCTATGGCTACACCTTC. Amino acid sequence: CASSPNGGPYGYTF.

V is TRBV6-6 and J is TRBJ1-1, with a weak D call TRBD1 (6 bases). CDR1 and CDR2 from the germline V gene are MNHNY and SVGAGI (reference sequence). The CDR3 consists of 15 residues. V was trimmed by 6 bases and J by 9 bases, leaving 23 bases between them. The CDR3 is CASRTTTGLNEKAFF. CDR3 bases: TGTGCCAGCAGGACGACTACAGGGTTAAATGAAAAAGCTTTCTTT.

The rearrangement links TRBV30 to TRBJ2-6; no clear D. This CDR3 has 12 residues. V was clipped by 6 bases and J by 4 bases, with 7 bases between them. Germline-derived CDR1 and CDR2 are GTSNPN and SVGIG (reference sequence). CDR3 sequence (DNA): TGTGCCTGCCAAACCGGGGCCAACGTCCTGACTTTC. Amino acid sequence: CACQTGANVLTF.

In its sample, this clone was seen once. The chain links TRBV21-1 to TRBJ1-4. TRBV21-1 is a documented pseudogene. The CDR3 spans 14 residues. The CDR3, as DNA: TGTGCCAGCAGCACCCGGGTCCAAACCGAAAAACTGTTTTTT. Protein sequence: CASSTRVQTEKLFF.

About this clone itself: Other DNA variants within this sample encode the same CDR3. This chain links TRBV18 with TRBJ1-1; weak D call: TRBD1 (5 bases). Germline V CDR1 and CDR2: KGHSH, LQKENI. The CDR3 has 13 residues. Trimming removed 3 bases from V and 6 bases from J, with 11 bases in between. CDR3 in DNA: TGTGCCAGCTCACCTCAGGGTTCATCTGAAGCTTTCTTT. It yields the protein CASSPQGSSEAFF.

The V call is TRBV27, the J call TRBJ2-7, with 13 positions matching TRBD2. The CDR3 is 16 residues long. J gave up 4 bases and V 5 bases, and 8 bases lay outside the gene matches. CDR1 is MNHEY, CDR2 SMNVEV, per germline (reference sequence). The DNA for the CDR3 is TGTGCCAGCAGTCCTTCGACTAGCGGGAGGAGGTACGAGCAGTACTTC. It yields the protein CASSPSTSGRRYEQYF.

V usage is TRBV5-5 and J usage is TRBJ2-7, with 10 nucleotides matching TRBD2. CDR1 is SGHKS, CDR2 YYEKEE, per germline (reference sequence). The CDR3 loop spans 15 amino acids. Losses at the gene ends were 2 bases for V and 4 bases for J; bases not matched to a gene: 6. The CDR3 DNA is TGTGCCAGCAGCTTAGGACTAGCGGTGAATTACGAGCAGTACTTC. This encodes CASSLGLAVNYEQYF.

The chain carries TRBV25-1 and TRBJ2-3; D not resolved. The CDR3 consists of 12 residues. The V and J ends lost 6 bases and 0 bases respectively, with 4 bases between them. Germline CDR1 MGHDK, CDR2 SYGVNS. CDR3 nucleotides: TGTGCCAGCAGGACGAGCACAGATACGCAGTATTTT. Translated: CASRTSTDTQYF.

V gene TRBV5-1 combines with J gene TRBJ1-6; D might be TRBD1 (5 bases). The CDR3 consists of 15 residues. V gave up 0 bases and J gave up 7 bases, with 11 bases separating them. Germline CDR1 and CDR2: SGHRS and YFSETQ. The CDR3, as DNA: TGCGCCAGCAGCTTGGTTGGGACCGAGAATTCACCCCTCCACTTT. This encodes CASSLVGTENSPLHF.

This chain uses TRBV7-2 with TRBJ2-1; D is perhaps TRBD1 (6 bases). Germline lookup yields CDR1 SGHTA and CDR2 FQGNSA. The CDR3 consists of 16 residues. Deletions cut 6 bases from V and 0 bases from J, with 15 bases between. The CDR3 bases are TGTGCCAGCAGATCAGCCGGGACAAACTCCTACAATGAGCAGTTCTTC. It specifies CASRSAGTNSYNEQFF.

V usage is TRBV2 and J usage is TRBJ1-5; maybe TRBD1 (5 bases). Trimming stripped 8 bases from V and 1 base from J, with 9 bases between. Germline V gives CDR1 SNHLY, CDR2 FYNNEI. This CDR3 comprises 13 residues. In DNA, the CDR3 is TGTGCCAGCGACAGACAGAGCAATCAGCCCCAGCATTTT. Translated: CASDRQSNQPQHF.

This chain connects TRBV7-9 to TRBJ1-1; D call uncertain. Germline loops: CDR1 SEHNR, CDR2 FQNEAQ (reference sequence). Trimming removed 5 bases at V and 3 bases at J, with 7 bases between. The CDR3 spans 12 residues. CDR3 bases: TGTGCCAGCAGCATGGGTGACACTGAAGCTTTCTTT. Protein product: CASSMGDTEAFF.

The genes are TRBV5-1 and TRBJ1-6, with a weak D call TRBD1 (6 bases). The CDR3 is made up of 15 amino acids. Trimming shortened V by 4 bases and J by 6 bases, and 14 bases separated the two germline ends. CDR1 and CDR2 (germline): SGHRS, YFSETQ. The CDR3 sequence: CASSPSTGINSPLHF. The CDR3 DNA reads TGCGCCAGCAGCCCTTCGACAGGTATTAATTCACCCCTCCACTTT. Full variable domain (rest looked up from reference TRBV5-1 and TRBJ1-6): KAGVTQTPRYLIKTRGQQVTLSCSPISGHRSVSWYQQTPGQGLQFLFEYFSETQRNKGNFPGRFSGRQFSNSRSEMNVSTLELGDSALYLCASSPSTGINSPLHFGNGTRLTVT.

This clone was observed a single time. This chain uses TRBV4-3 with TRBJ1-1; D perhaps matches TRBD1 (6 bases). Deletions cut 5 bases from V and 2 bases from J, with 12 bases between. This CDR3 is 14 amino acids long. Germline values: CDR1 LGHNA, CDR2 YSLEER. CDR3 DNA sequence: TGCGCCAGCAGCACCGGACAGAAAAACACTGAAGCTTTCTTT. It encodes CASSTGQKNTEAFF.

Note on this clone: This specimen includes other DNA sequences encoding the same CDR3. The genes are TRBV30 and TRBJ1-5; 8 bases are a match to TRBD1. This CDR3 has 13 residues. V dropped 5 bases and J dropped 4; count of bases not matched to a gene: 4. From germline, CDR1 is GTSNPN and CDR2 SVGIG (reference sequence). CDR3 loop: CAWGTGGNQPQHF. CDR3 bases: TGTGCCTGGGGAACAGGGGGTAATCAGCCCCAGCATTTT.

V and J are TRBV2 and TRBJ1-2; D is undetermined. CDR1 is SNHLY, CDR2 FYNNEI, per germline. Trimming took 9 bases from V and 8 from J, leaving 19 bases between them. The CDR3 loop spans 13 amino acids. The CDR3 spells CASLIRPGGGYTF. In nucleotides, the CDR3 is TGTGCCAGTCTCATAAGGCCGGGAGGGGGCTACACCTTC. The whole variable domain, filled in from reference TRBV2 and TRBJ1-2, reads EPEVTQTPSHQVTQMGQEVILRCVPISNHLYFYWYRQILGQKVEFLVSFYNNEISEKSEIFDDQFSVERPDGSNFTLKIRSTKLEDSAMYFCASLIRPGGGYTFGSGTRLTVV.

This clone has a handful of counts. This chain joins TRBV14 and TRBJ1-3; D not certain. Germline lookup yields CDR1 SGHDN and CDR2 FVKESK. V was shortened by 2 bases and J by 8 bases, with 1 base between the two germline ends. This CDR3 has 10 residues. The CDR3 protein is CASSQYTIYF. The CDR3 bases are TGTGCCAGCAGCCAATACACCATATATTTT.

The chain joins TRBV5-1 to TRBJ2-5; 9 bases fit TRBD1. The V and J ends lost 1 base and 7 bases, in that order; junction bases with no gene match: 8. The CDR3 runs to 15 residues. The germline gives CDR1 SGHRS, CDR2 YFSETQ. The CDR3 is CASSLPEGTGRTQYF. The CDR3 DNA reads as TGCGCCAGCAGCTTGCCTGAAGGGACAGGGAGGACCCAGTACTTC.

The chain employs TRBV7-2 and TRBJ2-7, with 9 positions matching TRBD1. The trim removed 3 bases at V and 5 bases at J, leaving 11 bases unmatched. Germline loops: CDR1 SGHTA, CDR2 FQGNSA. The CDR3 is made up of 16 amino acids. The CDR3 protein is CASSFPTGTGSHEQYF. CDR3 nucleotides: TGTGCCAGCAGCTTCCCGACCGGGACAGGGTCCCACGAGCAGTACTTC.